The next 6 T cell receptor beta chains were all read from a single sample in a study of blood T cell repertoires in COVID-19. Profiling relied on immunoSEQ multiplex PCR, and the TCRdb table lists in-frame clones only, not all of them. The top ten clones hold 3.5% to 4% of a sample with 350,000 to 450,000 clones, 75% to 90% of them seen once. Sequenced input: peripheral blood. Source of these receptors: a woman younger than 30 with acute or convalescent COVID-19.

The chain recombines TRBV7-9 with TRBJ1-5, with 7 positions matching TRBD1. V shed 3 bases and J 7 bases; nucleotides not matched to a gene: 9. The CDR3 extends over 15 amino acids. CDR1 and CDR2 (germline): SEHNR, FQNEAQ (reference sequence). CDR3 amino acids: CASSFGTVDMQPQHF. CDR3 nucleotide sequence: TGTGCCAGCAGCTTCGGGACAGTCGATATGCAGCCCCAGCATTTT.

V and J are TRBV10-1 and TRBJ2-3, with D maybe TRBD1 (6 bases). Germline CDR1 and CDR2: WNHNN and SYGVQD (reference sequence). The CDR3 is made up of 17 amino acids. Trimming stripped 3 bases from V and 0 bases from J, with 16 bases between. CDR3 DNA: TGCGCCAGCAGTGATGCCTCAGGGGAATTTAGCACAGATACGCAGTATTTT. This codes for CASSDASGEFSTDTQYF.

This chain links TRBV3-1 (or the pseudogene TRBV3-2) with TRBJ1-1; 9 nucleotides agree with TRBD1. This CDR3 is 16 amino acids long. Germline values: CDR1 LGHDT, CDR2 YNNKEL (reference sequence). Unmatched junction bases numbered 5, after V lost 3 bases and J lost 0 bases. The chain's CDR3 is CASSQGQGNMNTEAFF. DNA of the CDR3: TGTGCCAGCAGCCAGGGACAGGGAAACATGAACACTGAAGCTTTCTTT.

This chain joins TRBV28 and TRBJ2-7, with unresolved D. This CDR3 region has 10 residues. Trimming stripped 8 bases from V and 3 bases from J, with 5 bases between. Germline lookup yields CDR1 MDHEN and CDR2 SYDVKM. The CDR3 DNA reads as TGTGCCAGCGGAGACTACGAGCAGTACTTC. It codes for CASGDYEQYF.

The chain is built from TRBV27 and TRBJ2-1; 7 nucleotides align to TRBD2. This CDR3 spans 13 amino acids. The ends lost 3 bases at V and 9 bases at J; junction bases unmatched: 5. Germline lookup yields CDR1 MNHEY and CDR2 SMNVEV (reference sequence). The CDR3 DNA follows: TGTGCCAGCAGTTTGGGGCTAGCGGTTGAGCAGTTCTTC. This gives the protein CASSLGLAVEQFF.

The chain recombines TRBV9 with TRBJ2-6; D is undetermined. The CDR3 is made up of 18 amino acids. Germline V gene data show CDR1 as SGDLS and CDR2 as YYNGEE. The V end lost 2 bases, the J end lost 0 bases, and 15 bases lay between the germline ends. The CDR3 protein is CASSVSSLSLSGANVLTF. Written as DNA, the CDR3 is TGTGCCAGCAGCGTCTCAAGCCTCTCCCTCTCTGGGGCCAACGTCCTGACTTTC.